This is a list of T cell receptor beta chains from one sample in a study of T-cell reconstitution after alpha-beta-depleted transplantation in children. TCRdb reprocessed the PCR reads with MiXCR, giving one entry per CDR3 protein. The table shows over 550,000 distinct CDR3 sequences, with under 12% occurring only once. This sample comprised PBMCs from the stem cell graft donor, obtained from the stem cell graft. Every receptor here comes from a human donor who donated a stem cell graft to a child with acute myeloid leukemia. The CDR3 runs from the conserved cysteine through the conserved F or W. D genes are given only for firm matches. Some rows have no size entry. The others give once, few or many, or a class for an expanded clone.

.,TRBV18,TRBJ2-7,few,TGTGCCAGCTCACCAGAGGATCTTAGCTCCTACGAGCAGTACTTC,CASSPEDLSSYEQYF
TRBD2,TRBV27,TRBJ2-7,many,TGTGCCAGCAGTTTAGGTCGGGGGGGAACCTACGAGCAGTACTTC,CASSLGRGGTYEQYF
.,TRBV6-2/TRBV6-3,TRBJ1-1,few,TGTGCCAGCAGTTATCAGGGAAGGGTCTCTGAAGCTTTCTTT,CASSYQGRVSEAFF
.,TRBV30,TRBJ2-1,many,TGTGCCTGGACGGGCCTGCTTGAGCAGTTCTTC,CAWTGLLEQFF
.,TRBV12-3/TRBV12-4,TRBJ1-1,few,TGTGCCAGCAGTCCCAGGCTGTCCGAAGCTTTCTTT,CASSPRLSEAFF
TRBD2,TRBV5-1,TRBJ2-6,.,TGCGCCAGCAGCTTGGCGGCCAACGGGAGGGCCGGGGCCAACGTCCTGACTTTC,CASSLAANGRAGANVLTF
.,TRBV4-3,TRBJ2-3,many,TGCGCCAGCAGCCAGTCAGGGGACCAGGATACGCAGTATTTT,CASSQSGDQDTQYF
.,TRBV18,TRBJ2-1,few,TGTGCCAGCTCACCATCCGGCCCCATCTACAATGAGCAGTTCTTC,CASSPSGPIYNEQFF
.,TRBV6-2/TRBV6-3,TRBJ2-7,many,TGTGCCAGCAGTTACATGGCGGGAACGGAGCAGTACTTC,CASSYMAGTEQYF
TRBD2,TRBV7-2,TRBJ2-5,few,TGTGCCAGCAGCTTACCGGGACTAGCGGGAAAGACCCAGTACTTC,CASSLPGLAGKTQYF
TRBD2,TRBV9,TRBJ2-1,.,TGTGCCAGCAGCGCCCGAGATGGGCTAGCGGGAACCTTTTCCTACAATGAGCAGTTCTTC,CASSARDGLAGTFSYNEQFF
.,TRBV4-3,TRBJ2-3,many,TGCGCCAGCAGCCAAGACCCGGTCCCTCCTAGCACAGATACGCAGTATTTT,CASSQDPVPPSTDTQYF
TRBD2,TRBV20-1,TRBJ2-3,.,TGCAGTCTCGTAACTAGCGGGAGAGGGAAGCGCGCAGATACGCAGTATTTT,CSLVTSGRGKRADTQYF
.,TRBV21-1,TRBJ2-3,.,TGTGCCAGCAGCAAAAGTAGTCCCTCAGGCACAGATACGCAGTATTTT,CASSKSSPSGTDTQYF
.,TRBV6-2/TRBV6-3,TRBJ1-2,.,TGTGCCAGCAGCCCGGACGGGAACTATGGCTACACCTTC,CASSPDGNYGYTF
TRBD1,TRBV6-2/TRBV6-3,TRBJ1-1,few,TGTGCCAGCAGGAAACAGGGGGCGATGGGCACTGAAGCTTTCTTT,CASRKQGAMGTEAFF
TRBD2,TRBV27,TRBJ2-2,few,TGTGCCAGCAGTTTCCTGACTAGCGGTACCGGGGAGCTGTTTTTT,CASSFLTSGTGELFF